These 25 T cell receptor beta chains originate from one sample sequenced in a study of blood T cell repertoires in COVID-19. Produced via immunoSEQ multiplex PCR; TCRdb's table is partial and in-frame only. The repertoire consists of around 140,000 clones, with about 81% occurring once and the leading ten covering roughly 2.2%. Sequencing input: PBMCs or T cells enriched from blood (not recorded which). The receptors were gathered from a man in his forties with acute COVID-19.

The chain recombines TRBV29-1 with TRBJ1-2; TRBD1 aligns across 8 bases. The CDR3 has 15 residues. J was trimmed by 3 bases and V by 5 bases; bases with no gene match: 11. Per the germline V gene, CDR1 is SQVTM and CDR2 is ANQGSEA. CDR3 in DNA: TGCAGCGTTTCAGGACAGGGCAAGTCGGACTATGGCTACACCTTC. Protein sequence: CSVSGQGKSDYGYTF.

In this sample, this clone turned up once. The chain is built from TRBV9 and TRBJ2-3, with TRBD2 matching 8 bases. Germline CDR1 is SGDLS and CDR2 is YYNGEE. The CDR3 runs 16 residues. V lost 6 bases and J lost 4; bases outside the gene matches: 13. Here the CDR3 DNA reads TGTGCCAGCACCTTGGGGGGGGCAGCGGGAGCAGATACGCAGTATTTT. Amino acid sequence: CASTLGGAAGADTQYF.

This chain connects TRBV6-1 to TRBJ1-6; TRBD1 might be the D (5 bases). CDR1 is MNHNS and CDR2 is SASEGT in the germline V gene. Trimming removed 3 bases at V and 7 bases at J, with 13 bases between. There are 15 residues in the CDR3. CDR3 loop: CASSEVRVSNSPLHF. The CDR3 DNA is TGTGCCAGCAGTGAGGTCAGGGTGTCCAATTCACCCCTCCACTTT.

This rearrangement joins TRBV19 to TRBJ2-7; 8 nucleotides line up with TRBD2. After removal of 7 bases from V and 2 bases from J, the junction contained 7 bases not matched to a gene. This CDR3 has 14 residues. The germline V gene has CDR1 LNHDA and CDR2 SQIVND (reference sequence). The DNA of the CDR3 is TGTGCCAGTAATCCGTCACTAGCGGCCTACGAGCAGTACTTC. This translates into CASNPSLAAYEQYF.

This chain connects TRBV30 to TRBJ2-1; D remains ambiguous. Trimming pared 3 bases from V and 4 bases from J, leaving 10 bases between. Germline lookup yields CDR1 GTSNPN and CDR2 SVGIG (reference sequence). This CDR3 is built from 13 residues. The CDR3 nucleotides are TGTGCCTGGAGCCGAGACACGTACAATGAGCAGTTCTTC. Its protein product is CAWSRDTYNEQFF.

The chain joins TRBV27 to TRBJ2-5; 9 bases align to TRBD1. V shed 5 bases and J 4 bases; nucleotides not matched to a gene: 8. The CDR3 is made up of 15 amino acids. Germline assignment: CDR1 MNHEY and CDR2 SMNVEV (reference sequence). CDR3 in DNA: TGTGCCAGCAGTCGGGGACAGGGAGGGCCAGAGACCCAGTACTTC. This codes for CASSRGQGGPETQYF.

V is TRBV28 and J is TRBJ2-5, with D perhaps matching TRBD1 (6 bases). V lost 7 bases to trimming and J lost 5 bases, with 17 bases between them. CDR1 is MDHEN, CDR2 SYDVKM, per germline. The CDR3 sequence is 14 residues long. The CDR3 DNA reads TGTGCCAGCATAAGGGCAGGGGCAGGTGAGACCCAGTACTTC. Amino acids: CASIRAGAGETQYF.

The J gene is TRBJ2-2, the V gene TRBV7-9; 7 bases map to TRBD1. J gave up 2 bases and V 8 bases, and 5 bases lay outside the gene matches. Germline assignment: CDR1 SEHNR and CDR2 FQNEAQ (reference sequence). The CDR3 has 14 amino acids. The CDR3 protein is CASARGGNTGELFF. In DNA, the CDR3 is TGTGCCAGCGCCCGAGGGGGCAACACCGGGGAGCTGTTTTTT.

Only a few counts were recorded for this clone. The chain uses TRBV6-5 and TRBJ1-2; 9 bases line up with TRBD1. V was pared by 5 bases and J by 7 bases, with 8 bases of the junction left unmatched. Germline V gene lookup returns CDR1 MNHEY and CDR2 SVGAGI. The CDR3 runs 14 residues. The CDR3 DNA is TGTGCCAGCAGTCGTACCTCGACAGGGGGTGGCTACACCTTC. This sequence encodes CASSRTSTGGGYTF.

The rearrangement links TRBV28 to TRBJ2-2, with 11 bases aligning to TRBD2. Germline V gene lookup returns CDR1 MDHEN and CDR2 SYDVKM. CDR3 length: 16 residues. V shed 6 bases, J shed 2 bases, and the junction held 5 bases outside the gene matches. CDR3: CASSPGTSGNTGELFF. Here the CDR3 DNA reads TGTGCCAGCAGCCCAGGGACTAGCGGAAACACCGGGGAGCTGTTTTTT.

With regard to this clone: The sample carries other DNA sequences with the same CDR3. V usage is TRBV30 and J usage is TRBJ1-1, with D possibly matching TRBD1 (6 bases). The CDR3 has 13 residues. Trimming cost V 0 bases and J 3 bases, with 8 bases left between them. Per germline, CDR1 GTSNPN and CDR2 SVGIG (reference sequence). The CDR3 sequence: CAWSVQGYTEAFF. The CDR3 nucleotides are TGTGCCTGGAGTGTCCAGGGGTACACTGAAGCTTTCTTT.

V usage is TRBV7-3 and J usage is TRBJ2-3; D perhaps matches TRBD1 (5 bases). Germline CDR1 and CDR2: SGHTA and FQGTGA. CDR3 length equals 15 residues. V was shortened by 5 bases and J by 4 bases, with 16 bases between the two germline ends. The CDR3 bases are TGTGCCAGCAGCCCTGAAGGGGCTCCTCCAGATACGCAGTATTTT. This translates into CASSPEGAPPDTQYF.

This chain connects TRBV7-2 to TRBJ2-1, with TRBD2 matching 9 bases. V was clipped by 0 bases and J by 4 bases; unmatched bases: 1. Looked up from germline, CDR1 is SGHTA and CDR2 is FQGNSA. This CDR3 has 15 amino acids. As DNA, the CDR3 is TGTGCCAGCAGCTTAGCAGCGGGGGGATACAATGAGCAGTTCTTC. It specifies CASSLAAGGYNEQFF.

This clone was counted a single time. The gene calls are TRBV6-2 or TRBV6-3 and TRBJ2-5; D is unresolved. V was clipped by 2 bases and J by 5 bases, with 6 bases between them. This CDR3 is 12 amino acids long. Germline V gives CDR1 MNHEY, CDR2 SVGEGT. This CDR3 is CASSYPRETQYF. CDR3 DNA: TGTGCCAGCAGTTACCCCAGGGAGACCCAGTACTTC.

This rearrangement joins TRBV29-1 to TRBJ2-7; D perhaps matches TRBD1 (5 bases). In germline, CDR1 is SQVTM, CDR2 ANQGSEA. With 7 bases removed from V and 5 bases from J, the gap between germline ends came to 21 bases. The CDR3 sequence is 14 residues long. CDR3 residues: CSARVPPGSHEQYF. The CDR3 DNA reads TGCAGCGCCCGGGTACCGCCAGGGTCGCACGAGCAGTACTTC.

With regard to this clone: Other nucleotide sequences from this sample produce the same CDR3. The gene calls are TRBV29-1 and TRBJ1-3; TRBD1 matches 7 bases. In germline, CDR1 is SQVTM, CDR2 ANQGSEA. Germline trimming cut 4 bases from V and 2 bases from J; bases unmatched to any gene: 5. This CDR3 comprises 14 residues. The CDR3 DNA reads TGCAGCGTTGGTACAGGGGACCCTGGAAACACCATATATTTT. Protein sequence: CSVGTGDPGNTIYF.

The CDR3 spells CASSLRRGATSGGAVTGELFF. The DNA of the CDR3 is TGTGCCAGCAGCCTACGCAGGGGTGCGACTAGCGGGGGGGCCGTCACCGGGGAGCTGTTTTTT. The J gene is TRBJ2-2, the V gene TRBV4-2; the match to TRBD2 covers 14 bases. CDR1 is LGHNA, CDR2 YNFKEQ, per germline. The CDR3 sequence is 21 residues long. V lost 4 bases and J lost 4; bases outside the gene matches: 17.

The rearrangement uses TRBV19 and TRBJ1-5, with a weak D call TRBD1 (6 bases). CDR1 and CDR2 from the germline V gene are LNHDA and SQIVND (reference sequence). V was cut by 4 bases and J by 0 bases, with 10 bases left in between. The CDR3 has 15 amino acids. The DNA of the CDR3 is TGTGCCAGTAGTACAACAGGGAATAGCAATCAGCCCCAGCATTTT. It encodes CASSTTGNSNQPQHF.

The chain carries TRBV5-1 and TRBJ2-3; 10 positions agree with TRBD2. The CDR3 covers 15 residues. Per germline, CDR1 SGHRS and CDR2 YFSETQ. The V segment lost 5 bases and the J segment 0 bases; nucleotides outside the gene matches: 3. CDR3 bases: TGCGCCAGCAGAGTAGCGGGGGGTAGCACAGATACGCAGTATTTT. Translation gives CASRVAGGSTDTQYF.

The V and J genes are TRBV12-3 or TRBV12-4 and TRBJ2-7; 10 bases fit TRBD1. The trim removed 8 bases at V and 7 bases at J, leaving 8 bases unmatched. This CDR3 spans 13 amino acids. Written as DNA, the CDR3 is TGTGCCAGCTCTGGGACAGGGGAGCGGGAGCAGTACTTC. Protein sequence: CASSGTGEREQYF.

The rearrangement uses TRBV27 and TRBJ2-7; the match to TRBD1 covers 7 bases. This CDR3 spans 15 amino acids. Germline CDR1 reads MNHEY; CDR2 reads SMNVEV (reference sequence). V was pared by 5 bases and J by 1 base, with 8 bases of the junction left unmatched. CDR3 region: CASSRTGAWSYEQYF. The CDR3 nucleotides read TGTGCCAGCAGTCGTACAGGGGCTTGGTCCTACGAGCAGTACTTC.

The V and J genes are TRBV5-1 and TRBJ2-2; TRBD1 aligns across 7 bases. This CDR3 is built from 16 residues. The J segment lost 3 bases and the V segment lost 1 base, leaving 6 bases of the junction unmatched. The germline gives CDR1 SGHRS, CDR2 YFSETQ. For the CDR3, the DNA is TGCGCCAGCAGCTTGCGAAGACAGGGCGACACCGGGGAGCTGTTTTTT. The encoded protein is CASSLRRQGDTGELFF.

The rearrangement links TRBV6-5 to TRBJ2-1; D not resolved. The CDR3 has 12 amino acids. Trimming removed 6 bases at V and 6 bases at J, with 9 bases between. The germline gives CDR1 MNHEY, CDR2 SVGAGI. The DNA for the CDR3 is TGTGCCAGCAGATACAACGGCAATGAGCAGTTCTTC. Protein sequence: CASRYNGNEQFF.

The chain employs TRBV11-2 and TRBJ2-2; unclear D gene. CDR3 size: 15 residues. Between the trimmed V and J ends, which lost 3 bases and 0 bases, there was a span of 8 bases. CDR1 and CDR2 from the germline V gene are SGHAT and FQNNGV. CDR3: CASSFFSTNTGELFF. CDR3 nucleotide sequence: TGTGCCAGCAGCTTCTTCTCTACGAACACCGGGGAGCTGTTTTTT.

The genes are TRBV28 and TRBJ2-7; 8 bases map to TRBD1. With V trimmed by 7 bases and J by 7 bases, 12 bases remained unmatched. From germline, CDR1 is MDHEN and CDR2 SYDVKM. The CDR3 extends over 14 amino acids. The CDR3, as DNA: TGTGCCAGCACTCCGGGACAGGAATATGGGGAGCAGTACTTC. It translates to CASTPGQEYGEQYF.